This record concerns one T cell receptor (beta chain) sequence. V gave up 7 bases and J gave up 10 bases; unmatched junction bases: 9. Germline loops: CDR1 SNHLY, CDR2 FYNNEI. The CDR3 runs 13 residues. These data come from a study of blood T cell repertoires in COVID-19. Study-level background: Acute and convalescent COVID-19 specimens originated in the United States, Italy and Spain. T cells, B-cell-depleted T cells, or PBMCs provided the cDNA or gDNA that served as material.

Original analysis: Nucleated cell counts were estimated from reference gene primer amplification. Generated by immunoSEQ multiplex PCR, the TCRdb table keeps only in-frame clones and is missing some. The D gene and trimming were derived from the DNA, and the V and J assignments and clone size from that table. The sample yields about 130,000 clones, approximately 81% seen once. The sequence was collected from a woman in her forties or fifties with acute or convalescent COVID-19. The chain couples TRBV2 to TRBJ1-3; 8 bases are a match to TRBD1. The sample comprised peripheral blood. The CDR3 is CASKVGQGATIYF. The CDR3 DNA follows: TGTGCCAGCAAGGTTGGACAGGGAGCAACCATATATTTT.